Listed below are T cell receptor beta chains from one sample, sequenced in a study of cytomegalovirus exposure and HLA in healthy donors. Here immunoSEQ multiplex PCR was the method, and the copy in TCRdb shows in-frame clones only, minus some. The table has around 90,000 clones, under 85% seen once. The sequenced sample was PBMCs. The receptors derive from a man under 40 in good health and CMV-seronegative. Each CDR3 is given with its conserved first and last residue. A D gene is named only where the DNA matches it firmly. The size entry is marked missing in some rows and otherwise reads once, few, many or a size class.

>TRBV10-3|.|14|TRBJ1-5|few
TGTGCCATCAGTGTCGACAGCGGCAATCAGCCCCAGCATTTT
CAISVDSGNQPQHF
>TRBV19|.|15|TRBJ2-1|.
TGTGCCAGTAGTATAGGGCGGGGTTCGTACAATGAGCAGTTCTTC
CASSIGRGSYNEQFF
>TRBV7-8|.|14|TRBJ2-2|.
TGTGCCAGCAGCCCGCAGGGGGGCACCGGGGAGCTGTTTTTT
CASSPQGGTGELFF
>TRBV27|TRBD1|18|TRBJ1-5|few
TGTGCCAGCAGTTTATTGCCCACAGGGGCCGGCGGCAATCAGCCCCAGCATTTT
CASSLLPTGAGGNQPQHF
>TRBV6-1|.|15|TRBJ1-5|.
TGTGCCAGCAGTCCCCTCGGAGGAGAAGGTCAGCCCCAGCATTTT
CASSPLGGEGQPQHF
>TRBV30|.|14|TRBJ1-4|.
TGTGCCTGGAGTGTAAGAGCTTCGGGGGAAAAACTGTTTTTT
CAWSVRASGEKLFF
>TRBV12-5|.|14|TRBJ1-2|.
TGTGCTAGTGGTTCGTCGCTAAATAACTATGGCTACACCTTC
CASGSSLNNYGYTF
>TRBV5-6|.|15|TRBJ2-7|.
TGTGCCAGCAGCTTGGGGAGGGGCTACTCCTACGAGCAGTACTTC
CASSLGRGYSYEQYF
>TRBV5-1|.|14|TRBJ2-3|.
TGCGCCAGCAGTCTAGGAGGGGGGGGAGATACGCAGTATTTT
CASSLGGGGDTQYF
>TRBV7-2|.|16|TRBJ1-2|.
TGTGCCAGCAGCTTAAACAGGCCAAGAGAGAGGTATGGCTACACCTTC
CASSLNRPRERYGYTF
>TRBV10-1|.|15|TRBJ2-2|.
TGCGCCAGCAGTGGCGGGACAGCGAACACCGGGGAGCTGTTTTTT
CASSGGTANTGELFF
>TRBV6-1|.|15|TRBJ2-1|.
TGTGCCAGCATCCCTAGCCCCAGCTCCTACAATGAGCAGTTCTTC
CASIPSPSSYNEQFF
>TRBV18|.|15|TRBJ1-6|.
TGTGCCAGCTCACCTAACGAGGGTTCACGCTCACCCCTCCACTTT
CASSPNEGSRSPLHF
>TRBV30|.|10|TRBJ1-2|.
TGTGCCGGCGGGGTGTATGGCTACACCTTC
CAGGVYGYTF
>TRBV5-4|.|15|TRBJ2-7|.
TGTGCCAGCAGCTTTGGGGTCCAGGAGGGTAGCGAGCAGTACTTC
CASSFGVQEGSEQYF
>TRBV7-8|.|14|TRBJ1-5|few
TGTGCCAGCAGCTTCCCGGGAGGGGATCAGCCCCAGCATTTT
CASSFPGGDQPQHF
>TRBV27|TRBD1|14|TRBJ1-5|.
TGTGCCAGCAGCTACACAGGGGGGAATCAGCCCCAGCATTTT
CASSYTGGNQPQHF
>TRBV27|.|14|TRBJ1-2|once
TGTGCCAGCAAATTTCAGGGGACGGGCTATGGCTACACCTTC
CASKFQGTGYGYTF
>TRBV6-1|TRBD2|15|TRBJ2-1|.
TGTGCCAGCAGTGAACTAGCGGGGGCCTACAATGAGCAGTTCTTC
CASSELAGAYNEQFF
>TRBV7-9|.|12|TRBJ1-3|once
TGTGCCAGCAGCTTAGAAGAGGGATTTATATATTTT
CASSLEEGFIYF
>TRBV7-9|TRBD2|16|TRBJ2-3|.
TGTGCCAGCAGCTTAATGGGCGGGGGAGTCACAGATACGCAGTATTTT
CASSLMGGGVTDTQYF
>TRBV5-1|.|12|TRBJ1-2|.
TGCGCCAGCAGCAGGGGTGCCTATGGCTACACCTTC
CASSRGAYGYTF
>TRBV19|.|13|TRBJ1-2|.
TGTGCCAGTAGTATGAGGGCAGAAGGGGGCTACACCTTC
CASSMRAEGGYTF
>TRBV7-9|.|14|TRBJ2-7|.
TGTGCCAGCAGCGTCCCACTAACGGGCTACGAGCAGTACTTC
CASSVPLTGYEQYF
>TRBV7-9|.|13|TRBJ2-1|.
TGTGCCAGCAGAAGGAGCTCCTACAATGAGCAGTTCTTC
CASRRSSYNEQFF